Listed below are T cell receptor beta chains from one sample, sequenced in a study of response to subunit inactivated influenza vaccine. MiXCR was run by TCRdb on the RT-PCR reads, yielding one entry per CDR3 protein. The table has hundreds of thousands of distinct CDR3 sequences, under 20% seen once. The source material was PBMCs from blood, sampled 5 to 6 days after vaccination. The receptors were sampled from a man aged 45 to 65 who received an inactivated influenza vaccine. Each CDR3 is given with its conserved first and last residue. A D gene is named only where the DNA matches it firmly. Rows give clone size only sometimes, using once, few, many, or a class for an expanded clone.

j_gene	abundance	d_gene	len	v_gene	CDR3nt	CDR3aa
TRBJ1-6	few	.	13	TRBV30	TGTGCCTGGAACCGGGACCCTAATTCACCCCTCCACTTT	CAWNRDPNSPLHF
TRBJ2-2	.	.	16	TRBV5-1	TGCGCCAGCAGCTTCAGGGGCGAGGAGAACACCGGGGAGCTGTTTTTT	CASSFRGEENTGELFF
TRBJ1-1	few	TRBD1	15	TRBV11-2	TGTGCCAGCAGCTTAAGTGCGACAGGGGGAACTGAAGCTTTCTTT	CASSLSATGGTEAFF
TRBJ2-5	few	TRBD2	13	TRBV12-3/TRBV12-4	TGTGCCAGCAGGCTTGGCGGGGGACAGACCCAGTACTTC	CASRLGGGQTQYF
TRBJ1-4	.	.	16	TRBV7-2	TGTGCCAGCAGCTCTAGAATGGGTTCCTCTAATGAAAAACTGTTTTTT	CASSSRMGSSNEKLFF
TRBJ2-3	few	TRBD2	15	TRBV20-1	TGCAGTGCTCTCTCTCCTAGCGGGAGTACGGATACGCAGTATTTT	CSALSPSGSTDTQYF
TRBJ2-5	.	.	13	TRBV6-1	TGTGCCAGCAGCTTGAACTCTATCGGGACCCAGTACTTC	CASSLNSIGTQYF
TRBJ2-4	.	.	14	TRBV20-1	TGCAGTGCTAACGATAGGGGGTCCCAAAACATTCAGTACTTC	CSANDRGSQNIQYF
TRBJ2-7	few	.	13	TRBV5-1	TGCGCCAGCAGCTTGGCCGATAAAAGGGAGCAGTACTTC	CASSLADKREQYF
TRBJ2-7	few	.	11	TRBV28	TGTGCCAGCAGACAAAGGTACGAGCAGTACTTC	CASRQRYEQYF
TRBJ1-1	.	.	14	TRBV5-1	TGCGCCAGCAGCTCCCAAAGGCAGAACACTGAAGCTTTCTTT	CASSSQRQNTEAFF
TRBJ2-7	.	TRBD2	17	TRBV20-1	TGCAGTGCTACCTCTAGCGGGGGGGCCACACACGAATACGAGCAGTACTTC	CSATSSGGATHEYEQYF
TRBJ2-1	few	TRBD2	18	TRBV20-1	TGCAGTGCTAGACCTTCCTCAGCCGGGACTAGGGACTACAATGAGCAGTTCTTC	CSARPSSAGTRDYNEQFF
TRBJ2-7	few	TRBD2	14	TRBV27	TGTGCCAGCAGGGTGCGGGGGGGCGTCTACGAGCAGTACTTC	CASRVRGGVYEQYF
TRBJ1-1	.	.	12	TRBV4-3	TGCGCCAGCAGCCAAGATGGCGGAAGGGCTTTCTTT	CASSQDGGRAFF
TRBJ2-3	.	.	12	TRBV6-6	TGTGCCAGCTGCCCAGGGGGGGATACGCAGTATTTT	CASCPGGDTQYF
TRBJ2-5	few	.	14	TRBV20-1	TGCAGTGCTAGAGTGAACCCCTCGCAGGAGACCCAGTACTTC	CSARVNPSQETQYF
TRBJ2-3	few	.	16	TRBV9	TGTGCCAGCAGCGTAGGGGACGGGATTCGCCATATCGGGCAGTATTTT	CASSVGDGIRHIGQYF
TRBJ1-2	few	.	16	TRBV11-2	TGTGCCAGCAGCCGAATAGCGGGCCGACCCGGTGTGGGCTACACCTTC	CASSRIAGRPGVGYTF
TRBJ2-7	few	.	15	TRBV9	TGTGCCAGCAGCCTCATGGGGGGGCCTTCCTACGAGCAGTACTTC	CASSLMGGPSYEQYF
TRBJ2-3	few	.	16	TRBV5-6	TGTGCCAGCAGCTTGACCCTTAGCGGAAGCACAGATACGCAGTATTTT	CASSLTLSGSTDTQYF
TRBJ2-7	.	TRBD1	14	TRBV5-1	TGCGCCAGCAGTGACCCGGGACAGGTATACGAGCAGTACTTC	CASSDPGQVYEQYF
TRBJ2-4	few	TRBD1	17	TRBV4-2	TGTGCCAGCAGCCAAGACAGGGGGTATGGAGCCAAAAACATTCAGTACTTC	CASSQDRGYGAKNIQYF
TRBJ2-5	few	TRBD2	15	TRBV7-2	TGTGCCAGCACTGGAGCTAGCGGGAGTAGAGAGACCCAGTACTTC	CASTGASGSRETQYF
TRBJ2-1	few	TRBD1	16	TRBV28	TGTGCCAGCCGATTACCCGGGACAGGGGGCATCTACAGGCAGTTCTTC	CASRLPGTGGIYRQFF